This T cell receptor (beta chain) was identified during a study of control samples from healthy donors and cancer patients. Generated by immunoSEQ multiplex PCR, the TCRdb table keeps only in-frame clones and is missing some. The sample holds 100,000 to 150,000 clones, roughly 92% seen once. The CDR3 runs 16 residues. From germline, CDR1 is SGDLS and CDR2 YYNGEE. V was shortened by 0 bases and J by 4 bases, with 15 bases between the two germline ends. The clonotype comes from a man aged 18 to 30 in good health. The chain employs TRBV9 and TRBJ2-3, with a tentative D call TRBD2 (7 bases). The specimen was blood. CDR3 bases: TGTGCCAGCAGCGTAGTAAGTGGGGGGGCCGCAGATACGCAGTATTTT. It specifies CASSVVSGGAADTQYF.